What follows are 17 T cell receptor beta chains derived from one specimen sequenced in a study of cytomegalovirus exposure and HLA in healthy donors. Primers for the PCR totalled 60 Vbeta and 13 Jbeta. Some clones are missing from TCRdb's copy, which holds only in-frame ones; the method was immunoSEQ multiplex PCR. The sample includes 150,000 to 200,000 clones, roughly 77% of them seen just once. The sample was PBMCs. Receptors originate from a woman aged 45-60 years in good health and CMV-seronegative.

The chain employs TRBV28 and TRBJ1-2; D gene ambiguous. V gave up 11 bases and J gave up 2 bases, with 15 bases separating them. Germline-derived CDR1 and CDR2 are MDHEN and SYDVKM. CDR3 size: 13 residues. The CDR3 DNA follows: TGTGCCTCCCGTTTGGGAGCAAACTATGGCTACACCTTC. Translation: CASRLGANYGYTF.

The chain uses TRBV28 and TRBJ2-7; D might be TRBD1 (6 bases). V was clipped by 3 bases and J by 4 bases, with 7 bases between them. The CDR3 has 12 residues. Germline-derived CDR1 and CDR2 are MDHEN and SYDVKM. CDR3 in amino acids: CASSFRGYEQYF. CDR3 bases: TGTGCCAGCAGTTTCAGGGGTTACGAGCAGTACTTC.

The V call is TRBV5-8, the J call TRBJ1-1, with 10 positions matching TRBD1. V gave up 4 bases and J gave up 2 bases; unmatched junction bases: 5. The CDR3 has 15 amino acids. Looked up from germline, CDR1 is SGHTS and CDR2 is YDEGEE. Here the CDR3 reads CASSPGQGVNTEAFF. The DNA for the CDR3 is TGTGCCAGCAGCCCTGGACAGGGGGTTAACACTGAAGCTTTCTTT.

The V call is TRBV7-2, the J call TRBJ1-1; D not certain. V gave up 1 base and J gave up 7 bases, with 4 bases separating them. Germline V gives CDR1 SGHTA, CDR2 FQGNSA. This CDR3 comprises 11 residues. DNA of the CDR3: TGTGCCAGCAGCTTAGTCTATGAAGCTTTCTTT. Residues: CASSLVYEAFF.

This chain connects TRBV9 to TRBJ2-3; no clear D gene. The length of the CDR3 is 15 residues. Germline V gives CDR1 SGDLS, CDR2 YYNGEE. V lost 7 bases and J 3 bases, leaving 18 bases between the germline ends. The CDR3: CASPNLVPQTDTQYF. The CDR3 DNA is TGTGCCAGCCCAAATCTAGTCCCCCAAACAGATACGCAGTATTTT. The whole variable domain, filled in from reference TRBV9 and TRBJ2-3, reads DSGVTQTPKHLITATGQRVTLRCSPRSGDLSVYWYQQSLDQGLQFLIQYYNGEERAKGNILERFSAQQFPDLHSELNLSSLELGDSALYFCASPNLVPQTDTQYFGPGTRLTVL.

The chain carries TRBV2 and TRBJ1-2; D remains unclear. Germline V lookup: CDR1 SNHLY, CDR2 FYNNEI. V was pared by 0 bases and J by 4 bases, with 15 bases between. The CDR3 extends over 16 amino acids. The CDR3 DNA sequence: TGTGCCAGCAGTGAAGCGCTTCGGAGTAGTAGCTATGGCTACACCTTC. Translation: CASSEALRSSSYGYTF.

The table lists this clone with a few counts. The gene calls are TRBV19 and TRBJ1-1; TRBD1 matches 7 bases. Looked up from germline, CDR1 is LNHDA and CDR2 is SQIVND (reference sequence). The junction had 6 bases not matched to a gene; V was cut back by 5 bases and J by 0 bases. This CDR3 has 15 amino acids. Here the CDR3 DNA reads TGTGCCAGTAGTCCAGGGGACAGCATGAACACTGAAGCTTTCTTT. This gives the protein CASSPGDSMNTEAFF.

The chain uses TRBV6-8 and TRBJ2-7, with 7 bases identical to TRBD2. The J segment lost 2 bases and the V segment lost 6 bases, leaving 13 bases of the junction unmatched. The CDR3 runs to 16 residues. The germline gives CDR1 MNHGY, CDR2 SAAAGT. The CDR3 loop is CASSSTRASGPYEQYF. CDR3 DNA sequence: TGTGCCAGCAGCTCAACCCGGGCTAGCGGCCCCTACGAGCAGTACTTC.

This clone came up a few times. V and J are TRBV2 and TRBJ2-2, with 10 bases fitting TRBD1. The CDR3 runs to 15 residues. Trimming took 6 bases from V and 5 from J; bases not matched to a gene: 6. Looked up from germline, CDR1 is SNHLY and CDR2 is FYNNEI. The CDR3 sequence is CASRKDRGRTGELFF. The CDR3 DNA sequence: TGTGCCAGCAGGAAGGACAGGGGGAGGACCGGGGAGCTGTTTTTT.

V usage is TRBV29-1 and J usage is TRBJ2-2; D perhaps matches TRBD1 (5 bases). This CDR3 has 15 amino acids. The V end lost 5 bases, the J end lost 1 base, and 14 bases lay between the germline ends. CDR1 is SQVTM and CDR2 is ANQGSEA in the germline V gene. CDR3 sequence reads: CSVLSSRVNTGELFF. CDR3 bases: TGCAGCGTTTTGAGTAGCAGGGTGAACACCGGGGAGCTGTTTTTT.

The chain is built from TRBV5-1 and TRBJ1-1; D is perhaps TRBD1 (5 bases). Per germline, CDR1 SGHRS and CDR2 YFSETQ. The V gene lost 0 bases and the J gene lost 2 bases, with 11 bases spanning the gap. The CDR3 totals 15 residues. The CDR3 DNA reads as TGCGCCAGCAGCTTGGGAGCGGGGGGTAACACTGAAGCTTTCTTT. Protein: CASSLGAGGNTEAFF.

V usage is TRBV6-5 and J usage is TRBJ1-2; D not resolved. Germline V lookup: CDR1 MNHEY, CDR2 SVGAGI. V lost 2 bases and J lost 3, with 16 bases in between. This CDR3 contains 16 residues. The CDR3 is CASSYRRGSLYYGYTF. CDR3 sequence (DNA): TGTGCCAGCAGTTACCGGCGGGGATCTCTGTACTATGGCTACACCTTC.

Comments on this clone: An end of the junction does not agree with germline; a read error may underlie this. The V and J genes are TRBV2 and TRBJ1-5; no definite D call. Germline V lookup: CDR1 SNHLY, CDR2 FYNNEI. There are 15 residues in the CDR3. CDR3 loop: CASREGSSGNQPQHF. The CDR3 region has the DNA TGTGCCAGCAGGGAAGGGTCTAGCGGGAATCAGCCCCAGCATTTT. Together with reference TRBV2 and TRBJ1-5, the CDR3 gives the full variable domain: EPEVTQTPSHQVTQMGQEVILRCVPISNHLYFYWYRQILGQKVEFLVSFYNNEISEKSEIFDDQFSVERPDGSNFTLKIRSTKLEDSAMYFCASREGSSGNQPQHFGDGTRLSIL.

The chain recombines TRBV7-8 with TRBJ1-3, with 9 bases lining up with TRBD1. Losses at the gene ends were 5 bases for V and 2 bases for J; bases not matched to a gene: 19. This CDR3 region has 20 residues. Looked up from germline, CDR1 is SGHVS and CDR2 is FQNEAQ. This CDR3 is CASSPYIVPGQGPPGNTIYF. Written as DNA, the CDR3 is TGTGCCAGCAGCCCCTACATAGTCCCGGGACAGGGCCCCCCTGGAAACACCATATATTTT.

V gene TRBV2 combines with J gene TRBJ2-5; perhaps TRBD1 as D (6 bases). The CDR3 consists of 10 residues. Trimming stripped 6 bases from V and 7 bases from J, with 6 bases between. CDR1 SNHLY and CDR2 FYNNEI come from the germline V gene. This chain's CDR3 is CASRGATQYF. The DNA of the CDR3 is TGTGCCAGCAGGGGGGCGACCCAGTACTTC. The full variable domain, with the rest looked up from reference TRBV2 and TRBJ2-5, is EPEVTQTPSHQVTQMGQEVILRCVPISNHLYFYWYRQILGQKVEFLVSFYNNEISEKSEIFDDQFSVERPDGSNFTLKIRSTKLEDSAMYFCASRGATQYFGPGTRLLVL.

The CDR3 nucleotides read TGCAGCGTTCGGGGGGAGGGCGGCAATGAGCAGTTCTTC. Translation: CSVRGEGGNEQFF. The chain carries TRBV29-1 and TRBJ2-1, with TRBD2 identical over 7 bases. This CDR3 contains 13 residues. V was clipped by 5 bases and J by 6 bases; unmatched bases: 7. Germline lookup yields CDR1 SQVTM and CDR2 ANQGSEA.

The chain couples TRBV28 to TRBJ2-7; no clear D gene. V was cut by 7 bases and J by 1 base, with 14 bases left in between. Germline CDR1 is MDHEN and CDR2 is SYDVKM. This CDR3 is built from 14 residues. Here the CDR3 reads CASTASGVSYEQYF. In DNA form, the CDR3 reads TGTGCCAGCACCGCCTCCGGAGTTTCCTACGAGCAGTACTTC.